The 6 T cell receptor beta chains listed next were all sequenced from one sample in a study of graft-versus-host responses after intestinal transplantation. Assay: immunoSEQ multiplex PCR; the TCRdb copy retains only in-frame clones and omits some. The table shows about 35,000 clones, with over 90% occurring only once. These receptors' targets are unknown. The sample was unstimulated CD8+ T cells sorted from spleen or lymph node cells, taken before transplant. Receptor source: a human donor who was the organ donor for an intestinal transplant.

The CDR3 DNA reads as TGTGCCAGCAGCTGGCGGGTGACCCACGACAATGAGCAGTTCTTC. This translates into CASSWRVTHDNEQFF. The V call is TRBV27, the J call TRBJ2-1; maybe TRBD2 (5 bases). Germline CDR1 and CDR2: MNHEY and SMNVEV (reference sequence). The CDR3 totals 15 residues. V lost 6 bases, J lost 5 bases, and 17 bases lay in between.

The J gene is TRBJ2-1, the V gene TRBV5-6; TRBD2 matches at 8 bases. CDR1 SGHDT and CDR2 YYEEEE come from the germline V gene. J gave up 0 bases and V 4 bases, and 12 bases lay outside the gene matches. The CDR3 is 18 residues long. The CDR3 spells CASSPSGSGVSSYNEQFF. Written as DNA, the CDR3 is TGTGCCAGCAGCCCGTCGGGTAGCGGGGTAAGCTCCTACAATGAGCAGTTCTTC.

V usage is TRBV2 and J usage is TRBJ2-1; 8 nucleotides match TRBD2. Germline values: CDR1 SNHLY, CDR2 FYNNEI. V lost 3 bases to trimming and J lost 8 bases; unmatched junction nucleotides: 6. The CDR3 length is 14 residues. This CDR3 reads CASSEREEVDEQFF. The CDR3 DNA sequence: TGTGCCAGCAGTGAGCGGGAGGAGGTAGATGAGCAGTTCTTC.

The chain has TRBV9 and TRBJ2-1; 7 nucleotides align to TRBD2. Germline V CDR1 and CDR2: SGDLS, YYNGEE. The length of the CDR3 is 17 residues. Trimming removed 0 bases from V and 0 bases from J; junction bases left unmatched: 6. CDR3 coding DNA: TGTGCCAGCAGCGTAGCGGAGACTAGCCTCTCCTACAATGAGCAGTTCTTC. Residues: CASSVAETSLSYNEQFF.

The chain uses TRBV9 and TRBJ1-1; 11 nucleotides line up with TRBD1. Germline V gives CDR1 SGDLS, CDR2 YYNGEE. The CDR3 sequence is 17 residues long. With V trimmed by 0 bases and J by 0 bases, 4 bases remained unmatched. For the CDR3, the DNA is TGTGCCAGCAGCGTAGTCCCGGACAGGGGGCTGAACACTGAAGCTTTCTTT. It translates to CASSVVPDRGLNTEAFF. The full variable domain, completed using reference TRBV9 and TRBJ1-1, is DSGVTQTPKHLITATGQRVTLRCSPRSGDLSVYWYQQSLDQGLQFLIQYYNGEERAKGNILERFSAQQFPDLHSELNLSSLELGDSALYFCASSVVPDRGLNTEAFFGQGTRLTVV.

The rearrangement links TRBV4-1 to TRBJ2-7; unclear D gene. This CDR3 spans 14 amino acids. The germline V gene has CDR1 MGHRA and CDR2 YSYEKL. Trimming cost V 4 bases and J 6 bases, with 16 bases left between them. The CDR3 DNA follows: TGCGCCAGCAGCCCCACCGGGTTAGGACGCGAGCAGTACTTC. Amino acids: CASSPTGLGREQYF.